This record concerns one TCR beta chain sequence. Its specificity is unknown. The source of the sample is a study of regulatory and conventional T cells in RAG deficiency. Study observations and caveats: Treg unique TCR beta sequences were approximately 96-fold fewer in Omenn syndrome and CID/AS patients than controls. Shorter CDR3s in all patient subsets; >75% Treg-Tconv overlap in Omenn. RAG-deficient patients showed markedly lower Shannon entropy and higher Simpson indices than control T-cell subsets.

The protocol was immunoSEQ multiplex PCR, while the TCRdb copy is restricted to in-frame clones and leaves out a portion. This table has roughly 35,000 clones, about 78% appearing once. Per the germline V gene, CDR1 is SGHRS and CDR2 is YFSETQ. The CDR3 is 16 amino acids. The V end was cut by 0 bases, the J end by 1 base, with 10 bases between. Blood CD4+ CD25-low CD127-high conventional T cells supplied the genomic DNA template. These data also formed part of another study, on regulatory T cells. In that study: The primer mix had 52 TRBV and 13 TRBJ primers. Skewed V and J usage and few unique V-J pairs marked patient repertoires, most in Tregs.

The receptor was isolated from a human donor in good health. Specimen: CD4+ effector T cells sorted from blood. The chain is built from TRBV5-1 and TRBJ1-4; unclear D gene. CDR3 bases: TGCGCCAGCAGCTTGGGGCAAGGCATAACTAATGAAAAACTGTTTTTT. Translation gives CASSLGQGITNEKLFF.